The 28 T cell receptor beta chains presented below share a single source sample, sequenced in a study of monozygotic twins with inflammatory bowel disease. TCRdb reprocessed the 5' RACE reads and stores each CDR3 protein as one record, lacking DNA. Recorded here are over 110,000 distinct CDR3 sequences; the top ten clones represent approximately 2.5%. The sample was blood. The receptors were gathered from a human donor with ulcerative colitis or Crohn's disease, or a healthy co-twin of an affected twin (not recorded which).

The chain recombines TRBV28 with TRBJ1-4; checking the TCRdb D call of TRBD1 is not possible without DNA. This CDR3 contains 13 residues. Germline CDR1 and CDR2: MDHEN and SYDVKM. The CDR3 here is CASSLPLNEKLFF.

V is TRBV9 and J is TRBJ2-3; TCRdb designates TRBD2, a call that cannot be tested without DNA. The V gene's germline CDR1 is SGDLS and CDR2 YYNGEE. This CDR3 spans 17 amino acids. CDR3: CASSGTSGGIFQDTQYF. The whole variable domain, filled in from reference TRBV9 and TRBJ2-3, reads DSGVTQTPKHLITATGQRVTLRCSPRSGDLSVYWYQQSLDQGLQFLIQYYNGEERAKGNILERFSAQQFPDLHSELNLSSLELGDSALYFCASSGTSGGIFQDTQYFGPGTRLTVL.

This chain uses TRBV7-3 with TRBJ2-1; lacking DNA, the TRBD2 call made by TCRdb goes unchecked. The CDR3 length is 15 residues. From germline, CDR1 is SGHTA and CDR2 FQGTGA. The CDR3: CASSQTSGGNNEQFF.

V is TRBV29-1 and J is TRBJ1-4. This CDR3 comprises 11 residues. Germline values: CDR1 SQVTM, CDR2 ANQGSEA. The CDR3 loop reads CSVLKGEKLFF.

The chain employs TRBV20-1 and TRBJ1-1. Germline-derived CDR1 and CDR2 are DFQATT and SNEGSKA (reference sequence). The CDR3 loop spans 11 amino acids. The CDR3 protein is CSARENTEAFF.

J is TRBJ2-5 and V is TRBV7-9; TCRdb calls TRBD2, which cannot be checked without DNA. CDR1 is SEHNR, CDR2 FQNEAQ, per germline (reference sequence). The CDR3 consists of 15 residues. The CDR3 here is CASSFGGGGIETQYF.

V gene TRBV18 combines with J gene TRBJ2-7; the D gene TCRdb calls, TRBD1, cannot be checked with no DNA. Germline values: CDR1 KGHSH, CDR2 LQKENI. CDR3 length: 15 amino acids. CDR3 amino acids: CASSPPGQGDYKQYF.

The chain recombines TRBV7-3 with TRBJ2-3. The CDR3 has 15 amino acids. Germline CDR1 is SGHTA and CDR2 is FQGTGA. The CDR3 is CASSLTSAWSDTQYF.

The V call is TRBV5-1, the J call TRBJ2-3; TCRdb's D call of TRBD2 is untestable without DNA. Germline lookup yields CDR1 SGHRS and CDR2 YFSETQ. The CDR3 runs 16 residues. CDR3 protein: CASSSGTSGVGDTQYF. The complete variable domain, with remaining parts taken from reference TRBV5-1 and TRBJ2-3, reads KAGVTQTPRYLIKTRGQQVTLSCSPISGHRSVSWYQQTPGQGLQFLFEYFSETQRNKGNFPGRFSGRQFSNSRSEMNVSTLELGDSALYLCASSSGTSGVGDTQYFGPGTRLTVL.

This rearrangement joins TRBV20-1 to TRBJ1-2. Looked up from germline, CDR1 is DFQATT and CDR2 is SNEGSKA (reference sequence). There are 15 residues in the CDR3. CDR3 sequence reads: CSAIDGRRLGYGYTF.

This chain uses TRBV5-1 with TRBJ2-2; with no DNA, the TCRdb D assignment of TRBD1 cannot be verified. The CDR3 loop spans 14 amino acids. Germline CDR1 reads SGHRS; CDR2 reads YFSETQ. This CDR3 is CASSTHTGTGELFF. Together with reference TRBV5-1 and TRBJ2-2, the CDR3 gives the full variable domain: KAGVTQTPRYLIKTRGQQVTLSCSPISGHRSVSWYQQTPGQGLQFLFEYFSETQRNKGNFPGRFSGRQFSNSRSEMNVSTLELGDSALYLCASSTHTGTGELFFGEGSRLTVL.

The chain links TRBV4-3 to TRBJ1-2. The germline gives CDR1 LGHNA, CDR2 YSLEER. The CDR3 is 14 amino acids. The chain's CDR3 is CASSQDRSGYGYTF.

This chain connects TRBV6-1 to TRBJ1-1; absent DNA, TCRdb's TRBD1 call cannot be checked. The V gene's germline CDR1 is MNHNS and CDR2 SASEGT. This CDR3 contains 16 residues. CDR3: CATGRMDRGVNTEAFF.

The chain employs TRBV27 and TRBJ1-1; the D call from TCRdb, TRBD1, cannot be confirmed without DNA. This CDR3 is built from 15 residues. CDR1 is MNHEY, CDR2 SMNVEV, per germline (reference sequence). The chain's CDR3 is CASSFGASLNTEAFF.

The J gene is TRBJ2-6, the V gene TRBV11-2; TCRdb outputs TRBD1, but without DNA this stays unchecked. The CDR3 has 17 amino acids. Per the germline V gene, CDR1 is SGHAT and CDR2 is FQNNGV. The CDR3 here is CASSKRQGTSGANVLTF.

The chain uses TRBV18 and TRBJ2-7; the TRBD1 assignment by TCRdb is unverifiable without DNA. CDR3 length: 15 residues. Per the germline V gene, CDR1 is KGHSH and CDR2 is LQKENI. CDR3 protein: CASSPPGTPSYEQYF.

The genes are TRBV12-3 or TRBV12-4 and TRBJ2-1; the D gene TCRdb calls, TRBD1, cannot be checked with no DNA. This CDR3 spans 11 amino acids. CDR3 loop: CASSFPGGQFF.

The V gene is TRBV6-2 or TRBV6-3, the J gene TRBJ2-1; TCRdb picks TRBD1, but there is no DNA to check that call. Germline CDR1 is MNHEY and CDR2 is SVGEGT. The CDR3 length is 17 residues. The CDR3 loop reads CASTTFTGIPSYNEQFF.

This chain joins TRBV19 and TRBJ2-7; as DNA is missing, the TRBD1 call by TCRdb cannot be tested. CDR3 size: 15 residues. Germline values: CDR1 LNHDA, CDR2 SQIVND (reference sequence). The CDR3 sequence is CASSSWIGQFYEQYF.

V gene TRBV7-2 combines with J gene TRBJ2-5; without DNA, the TCRdb call of TRBD2 cannot be checked. This CDR3 contains 16 residues. Germline values: CDR1 SGHTA, CDR2 FQGNSA. CDR3 residues: CASSRGTSGAWETQYF.

The chain joins TRBV5-1 to TRBJ2-1. CDR3 length equals 16 residues. Per germline, CDR1 SGHRS and CDR2 YFSETQ. CDR3: CASSLVTGSTYNEQFF. Looking up the rest from reference TRBV5-1 and TRBJ2-1 gives the full variable domain: KAGVTQTPRYLIKTRGQQVTLSCSPISGHRSVSWYQQTPGQGLQFLFEYFSETQRNKGNFPGRFSGRQFSNSRSEMNVSTLELGDSALYLCASSLVTGSTYNEQFFGPGTRLTVL.

The chain employs TRBV6-5 and TRBJ2-2; TCRdb's assignment of TRBD1 cannot be checked, as there is no DNA. Germline loops: CDR1 MNHEY, CDR2 SVGAGI. This CDR3 spans 16 amino acids. The CDR3 loop is CASSYSHRGGTGELFF.

This sequence joins TRBV7-9 and TRBJ2-7; absent DNA, TCRdb's TRBD1 call cannot be checked. This CDR3 is built from 12 residues. Germline V gene sequence: CDR1 SEHNR, CDR2 FQNEAQ (reference sequence). The CDR3 spells CASSSDRYEQYF.

The chain couples TRBV29-1 to TRBJ2-3; TCRdb calls TRBD1, which cannot be checked without DNA. Per the germline V gene, CDR1 is SQVTM and CDR2 is ANQGSEA. This CDR3 has 16 amino acids. CDR3 protein: CSVEGTGTGDTDTQYF.

The rearrangement links TRBV5-1 to TRBJ2-5; no DNA is available, so the TRBD1 call from TCRdb remains unchecked. Looked up from germline, CDR1 is SGHRS and CDR2 is YFSETQ. The CDR3 is 15 residues long. The CDR3: CASSLPRDSQETQYF. Together with reference TRBV5-1 and TRBJ2-5, the CDR3 gives the full variable domain: KAGVTQTPRYLIKTRGQQVTLSCSPISGHRSVSWYQQTPGQGLQFLFEYFSETQRNKGNFPGRFSGRQFSNSRSEMNVSTLELGDSALYLCASSLPRDSQETQYFGPGTRLLVL.

J is TRBJ2-5 and V is TRBV7-2; no DNA is available, so the TRBD2 call from TCRdb remains unchecked. Germline loops: CDR1 SGHTA, CDR2 FQGNSA. The CDR3 runs to 14 residues. CDR3 sequence reads: CASSIARPGETQYF. Full variable domain (outside the CDR3, taken from reference TRBV7-2 and TRBJ2-5): GAGVSQSPSNKVTEKGKDVELRCDPISGHTALYWYRQSLGQGLEFLIYFQGNSAPDKSGLPSDRFSAERTGGSVSTLTIQRTQQEDSAVYLCASSIARPGETQYFGPGTRLLVL.

The genes are TRBV4-3 and TRBJ1-3. The CDR3 has 16 residues. The germline V gene has CDR1 LGHNA and CDR2 YSLEER. CDR3 protein: CASSQEYPGTGNTIYF.

The V gene is TRBV10-3, the J gene TRBJ2-1; TCRdb's D gene call, TRBD1, goes unchecked for lack of DNA. Germline loops: CDR1 ENHRY, CDR2 SYGVKD. This CDR3 region has 14 residues. The CDR3 protein is CAISEGGVFNEQFF.